This TCR beta chain was sequenced in a study of OX40 agonist ivuxolimab in advanced cancers. Study overall: Dose-escalation patients suffered from hepatocellular carcinoma, melanoma, renal cell or head and neck cancer. Participants, 82.7% male, averaged roughly 60 years of age, ranging from roughly 23 to 90. Broader study findings: Compared with CD4+, CD8+ T cells on average had more expanded clones.

Note on this clone: Its target is not known.

Sequenced by immunoSEQ multiplex PCR; TCRdb stores in-frame clones only, minus some. The sample lists about 99,000 clones, around 96% occurring once. The germline V gene has CDR1 MNHNS and CDR2 SASEGT. V was cut by 8 bases and J by 11 bases, with 9 bases left in between. The CDR3 spans 9 residues. V and J are TRBV6-1 and TRBJ1-1; D may be TRBD1 (5 bases). This sequence was found in an adult with an advanced solid tumor such as melanoma, head and neck, liver or kidney cancer. Material: CD4+ or CD8+ T cells sorted from blood, obtained in a trial of the OX40 agonist ivuxolimab. The CDR3 is CASGEGAFF. CDR3 nucleotide sequence: TGTGCCAGCGGGGAGGGGGCTTTCTTT.